This T cell receptor (beta chain) was captured by sequencing in a study of CXCR3-negative and CXCR3-positive naive CD8 T cells. Findings of the study overall: Diversity proved comparably high across both naive subsets and much lower in memory CD8+ cells.

As to this clonotype: As yet, its antigen is unknown.

Germline V lookup: CDR1 SGHVS, CDR2 FQNEAQ. The CDR3 contains 15 residues. All TRB cDNA libraries came from 5' RACE performed with UMI labels. Reanalyzing the 5' RACE reads, TCRdb keeps one entry per CDR3 protein, without DNA. The sample includes 35,000 to 40,000 distinct CDR3 sequences. The J gene is TRBJ1-1, the V gene TRBV7-8; TCRdb indicates TRBD1, and absent DNA this call remains unverified. This TCR came from a human donor in good health. Some clones in this sample may be carry-over from other donors' samples. The material sequenced was memory CD8+ T cells from blood. CDR3 loop: CASSLGGTANTEAFF.